These 11 T cell receptor beta chains share one sample of origin, sequenced in a study of T cells expressing NK-cell markers. Reanalyzing the 5' RACE reads, TCRdb keeps one entry per CDR3 protein, without DNA. In all, the sample yields a few hundred thousand distinct CDR3 sequences. Input material: blood T cells: a sorted CD56 or NKG2C T cell subset, CD4+ or CD8+ T cells, or bulk PBMC T cells (not recorded which). These receptors all come from a man aged 18-69 years in good health.

CDR3 loop: CASSEAGYDRAETQYF. The chain recombines TRBV6-1 with TRBJ2-5; TCRdb calls TRBD1, which cannot be checked without DNA. The CDR3 length is 16 residues. Germline CDR1 reads MNHNS; CDR2 reads SASEGT.

V and J are TRBV5-6 and TRBJ1-5; lacking DNA, the TRBD1 call made by TCRdb goes unchecked. This CDR3 has 15 amino acids. The germline gives CDR1 SGHDT, CDR2 YYEEEE. CDR3 loop: CASSTLGASNQPQHF. The full variable domain, with the rest looked up from reference TRBV5-6 and TRBJ1-5, is DAGVTQSPTHLIKTRGQQVTLRCSPKSGHDTVSWYQQALGQGPQFIFQYYEEEERQRGNFPDRFSGHQFPNYSSELNVNALLLGDSALYLCASSTLGASNQPQHFGDGTRLSIL.

The chain couples TRBV6-5 to TRBJ2-7; without DNA, the TCRdb call of TRBD1 cannot be checked. The CDR3 consists of 16 residues. Germline CDR1 and CDR2: MNHEY and SVGAGI. CDR3 residues: CASSYSSGGGLYEQYF.

V is TRBV18 and J is TRBJ2-7; with no DNA, the TCRdb D assignment of TRBD1 cannot be verified. Germline CDR1 KGHSH, CDR2 LQKENI. The CDR3 totals 15 residues. The CDR3 protein is CASSHDGTGAYEQYF.

This rearrangement joins TRBV5-1 to TRBJ1-1. The CDR3 is 15 residues long. CDR1 is SGHRS, CDR2 YFSETQ, per germline. The CDR3 protein is CASSLQRLQSWPTFF.

The chain couples TRBV4-1 to TRBJ2-3; as DNA is missing, the TRBD1 call by TCRdb cannot be tested. Germline CDR1 MGHRA, CDR2 YSYEKL. The CDR3 totals 18 residues. The CDR3 here is CASSHGPVRGNFADTQYF.

The chain joins TRBV2 to TRBJ2-2; the D call from TCRdb, TRBD1, cannot be confirmed without DNA. The length of the CDR3 is 16 residues. CDR1 SNHLY and CDR2 FYNNEI come from the germline V gene. CDR3: CASLSGRLGGTGELFF.

The genes are TRBV29-1 and TRBJ2-1; TCRdb's D call of TRBD1 is untestable without DNA. The CDR3 runs 16 residues. The germline V gene has CDR1 SQVTM and CDR2 ANQGSEA. This chain's CDR3 is CSVEPVRGSDYNEQFF.

This rearrangement joins TRBV4-1 to TRBJ2-4. The CDR3 runs to 15 residues. Germline V gene data show CDR1 as MGHRA and CDR2 as YSYEKL. CDR3 protein: CASTDETLAKNIQYF.

The chain combines TRBV7-2 with TRBJ2-3; the TRBD2 assignment by TCRdb is unverifiable without DNA. This CDR3 has 18 amino acids. Germline loops: CDR1 SGHTA, CDR2 FQGNSA. The CDR3 is CASSLAPGTSGGTDTQYF. Full variable domain (outside the CDR3, taken from reference TRBV7-2 and TRBJ2-3): GAGVSQSPSNKVTEKGKDVELRCDPISGHTALYWYRQSLGQGLEFLIYFQGNSAPDKSGLPSDRFSAERTGGSVSTLTIQRTQQEDSAVYLCASSLAPGTSGGTDTQYFGPGTRLTVL.

The J gene is TRBJ2-6, the V gene TRBV18; TCRdb's D call, TRBD1, is unchecked because there is no DNA. The CDR3 is made up of 17 amino acids. Germline CDR1 and CDR2: KGHSH and LQKENI. CDR3 in amino acids: CASSEPGQGSGANVLTF.